A selection of T cell receptor beta chains follows, all from one sample in a study of blood T cell repertoires in COVID-19. Clones were read by immunoSEQ multiplex PCR, and TCRdb kept only the in-frame ones, dropping some. Of about 300,000 clones listed, about 84% are singletons. Sequences were obtained from peripheral blood. The origin of the receptors is a woman between 50 and 59 years old with acute or convalescent COVID-19. Each CDR3 is given with its conserved first and last residue. D genes are given only for firm matches. Size is stated for part of the rows, as once, few or many counts, or as a class when the clone is expanded.

abundance	j_gene	d_gene	v_gene	CDR3nt	CDR3aa
NA	TRBJ1-5	NA	TRBV28	TGTGCCAGCAGTTTATACCGCGGCAGCTATAGCAATCAGCCCCAGCATTTT	CASSLYRGSYSNQPQHF
once	TRBJ2-7	TRBD1	TRBV7-2	TGTGCCAGCAGCGGGACAGGAACCTACGAGCAGTACTTC	CASSGTGTYEQYF
NA	TRBJ2-5	TRBD2	TRBV19	TGTGCCAGTCCGACTAGCCCGCAAGAGACCCAGTACTTC	CASPTSPQETQYF
few	TRBJ1-1	NA	TRBV18	TGTGCCAGCTCACCACCCCAGAGGGAAGCTTTCTTT	CASSPPQREAFF
NA	TRBJ2-2	TRBD1	TRBV7-7	TGTGCTAGCAGCACCCGGACAGGGGGGCCCACCGGGGAGCTGTTTTTT	CASSTRTGGPTGELFF
NA	TRBJ2-7	NA	TRBV7-2	TGTGCCAGCAGCTTAGCGTACTTCGAGCAGTACTTC	CASSLAYFEQYF
NA	TRBJ2-5	NA	TRBV14	TGTGCCAGCAGCCAAGATCCCAGTCCCCAGTACTTC	CASSQDPSPQYF
NA	TRBJ1-2	TRBD1	TRBV7-9	TGTGCCAGCAGCCTGACAGGGGGCGCGGGAAACTATGGCTACACCTTC	CASSLTGGAGNYGYTF
once	TRBJ1-1	NA	TRBV7-2	TGTGCCAGCAGCCACCAGGGCGGGGACACTGAAGCTTTCTTT	CASSHQGGDTEAFF
NA	TRBJ1-2	TRBD1	TRBV27	TGTGCCAGCAGTCCGAGGGACAGGGATGGCTACACCTTC	CASSPRDRDGYTF
NA	TRBJ2-3	TRBD2	TRBV5-6	TGTGCCAGCAGCTTCGGGGGAGGGATGGGCACAGATACGCAGTATTTT	CASSFGGGMGTDTQYF
NA	TRBJ1-2	TRBD1	TRBV10-3	TGTGCCACGGCCTCGACAGGGGAATCAGGCTATGGCTACACCTTC	CATASTGESGYGYTF
NA	TRBJ2-1	TRBD2	TRBV30	TGTGCCTGGGGGACTAGCGTCGTCAATGAGCAGTTCTTC	CAWGTSVVNEQFF
NA	TRBJ1-5	NA	TRBV11-2	TGTGCCAGCAGCTCCCGGGGTAGCAATCAGCCCCAGCATTTT	CASSSRGSNQPQHF
NA	TRBJ2-1	TRBD2	TRBV6-4	TGTGCCAGCAGTGACTCGGGACTAGCGGGAGTGGGTGAGCAGTTCTTC	CASSDSGLAGVGEQFF
NA	TRBJ2-1	TRBD2	TRBV27	TGTGCCAGCAGTTTAAAGGCGGGAGGGCTGTACAATGAGCAGTTCTTC	CASSLKAGGLYNEQFF
NA	TRBJ1-4	TRBD1	TRBV7-2	TGTGCCAGCAGCTTATGGACAGGGTCTAATGAAAAACTGTTTTTT	CASSLWTGSNEKLFF
NA	TRBJ2-3	NA	TRBV27	TGTGCCAGCAGCCCCTTGAGCGGGTTTAGCACAGATACGCAGTATTTT	CASSPLSGFSTDTQYF
NA	TRBJ1-5	NA	TRBV28	TGTGCCAGCAGTTCCACTGACAGATCCTATAGCAATCAGCCCCAGCATTTT	CASSSTDRSYSNQPQHF
once	TRBJ1-5	NA	TRBV3-1/TRBV3-2	TGTGCCAGCAGCCAATGGGGAGGCAATCAGCCCCAGCATTTT	CASSQWGGNQPQHF
NA	TRBJ2-7	TRBD2	TRBV10-3	TGTGCCATCAGTGAGTGGGAGGGCAGCCGTTACGAGCAGTACTTC	CAISEWEGSRYEQYF
NA	TRBJ2-7	NA	TRBV15	TGTGCCACCAGCAGAGATCTGGACTCCACCTACGAGCAGTACTTC	CATSRDLDSTYEQYF
NA	TRBJ2-7	NA	TRBV27	TGTGCCAGCACAAACCCCGGGTCCCCCCGTGCGGAGCAGTACTTC	CASTNPGSPRAEQYF
NA	TRBJ2-1	NA	TRBV7-6	TGTGCCAGCATGTCAGGGGTAGGGACCTACAATGAGCAGTTCTTC	CASMSGVGTYNEQFF
NA	TRBJ2-2	NA	TRBV6-5	TGTGCCAGCAGCCCCCGGTATGCCGGGGAGCTGTTTTTT	CASSPRYAGELFF